This T cell receptor beta chain was identified in a study of shared clonotypes between healthy human individuals. The naive CD8 population came from CD45RO-negative cells selected for CCR7, without terminally differentiated effector memory CD45RA+ cells. This CDR3 contains 14 residues. J was trimmed by 7 bases and V by 2 bases; bases with no gene match: 5. Germline V gene sequence: CDR1 SQVTM, CDR2 ANQGSEA. Measured with immunoSEQ multiplex PCR; TCRdb has only the in-frame clones, and not every one. Here the sample spans around 600,000 clones, about 98% being singletons. This sequence originates from a man between 25 and 39 years old in good health. Sequenced sample: naive CD8+ T cells sorted from blood. The chain links TRBV29-1 to TRBJ2-1; 10 nucleotides align to TRBD2. In DNA form, the CDR3 reads TGCAGCGTTGAACTAGCGGGAGAAGAGAATGAGCAGTTCTTC. Its protein is CSVELAGEENEQFF.